The 32 T cell receptor beta chains reported below all come from one sample, sequenced in a study of T cells in women clearing cervical HPV infection. The assay was immunoSEQ multiplex PCR, and TCRdb's table has in-frame clones only and misses some. This sample carries approximately 37,000 clones, with under 6.5% going to the ten biggest clones. The material sequenced was blood buffy coat. The receptor set was obtained from a woman between 18 and 70 years old with a cervical HPV16 infection that either progressed to CIN3+ or cleared (not recorded which).

A word on this clone: The CDR3 goes on 3 residues after the read ends, and that part is filled in from the germline J gene. This chain connects TRBV7-2 to TRBJ2-7; 8 bases line up with TRBD2. CDR1 is SGHTA, CDR2 FQGNSA, per germline. This CDR3 has 15 residues. Trimming took 3 bases from V and 5 from J; bases not matched to a gene: 9. CDR3 residues: CASSFYSGNFNEQYF. The DNA read from the CDR3 is TGTGCCAGCAGCTTTTATAGCGGGAACTTCAACGAG.

As to this clone: Read coverage stops 3 residues before the CDR3 terminus; the germline J gene supplies the remainder. The chain employs TRBV19 and TRBJ2-4, with D possibly matching TRBD1 (6 bases). The CDR3 runs 14 residues. Looked up from germline, CDR1 is LNHDA and CDR2 is SQIVND (reference sequence). CDR3 amino acids: CASRPDSQFYGQYF. The sequenced part of the CDR3 DNA is TGTGCCAGTAGACCGGACAGTCAATTCTATGGT.

A note on this clone: A junction boundary mismatches the germline segment, possibly from a read error. The read terminates 3 residues before the CDR3 end, so the remaining end is supplied by the germline J gene. This chain uses TRBV19 with TRBJ2-7; 9 nucleotides align to TRBD2. CDR1 is LNHDA, CDR2 SQIVND, per germline (reference sequence). The length of the CDR3 is 15 residues. The CDR3 loop reads CASSLTSGPSSEQYF. The sequenced CDR3 bases are TGTGCCAGTAGTCTTACTAGCGGGCCGTCCTCCGAG.

Concerning this clone itself: Coverage ceases 3 residues before the CDR3 finishes, and the germline J gene fills in the end. The rearrangement uses TRBV29-1 and TRBJ2-2; 10 bases line up with TRBD1. After removal of 3 bases from V and 6 bases from J, the junction contained 7 bases not matched to a gene. CDR1 is SQVTM and CDR2 is ANQGSEA in the germline V gene. This CDR3 has 15 residues. The sequenced CDR3 bases are TGCAGCGTTGAGGGGGACAGGGGCTTATCCGGGGAG. It translates to CSVEGDRGLSGE. Given in full, the CDR3 is CSVEGDRGLSGELFF.

Points on this clone: The read falls 3 residues short of the CDR3 end, and the missing part is taken from the germline J gene. The chain links TRBV5-1 to TRBJ2-2, with 13 bases matching TRBD2. The germline V gene has CDR1 SGHRS and CDR2 YFSETQ. The CDR3 is 16 amino acids. With V trimmed by 0 bases and J by 8 bases, 4 bases remained unmatched. The CDR3 sequence: CASSLGTSGSPGELFF. Partial CDR3 DNA: TGCGCCAGCAGCTTGGGGACTAGCGGGAGTCCTGGGGAG.

Worth noting for this clone: The read terminates 3 residues before the CDR3 end, so the remaining end is supplied by the germline J gene. V is TRBV6-2 or TRBV6-3 and J is TRBJ1-5, with 7 bases matching TRBD1. Germline CDR1 reads MNHEY; CDR2 reads SVGEGT. The CDR3 loop spans 15 amino acids. V shed 5 bases, J shed 0 bases, and the junction held 4 bases outside the gene matches. The CDR3 sequence: CASSTDRDSNQPQHF. The DNA read from the CDR3 is TGTGCCAGCAGTACCGACAGGGATAGCAATCAGCCC.

Points on this clone: Read data end 3 residues before the CDR3 end; the end is taken from the germline J gene. The rearrangement links TRBV7-6 to TRBJ1-2; D is possibly TRBD1 (6 bases). The germline V gene encodes CDR1 SGHVS and CDR2 FNYEAQ. The CDR3 covers 13 residues. The CDR3 DNA, read in part, is TGTGCCAGCAGCCCCGACAGGCGTTACGAC. Translation: CASSPDRRYD. The whole CDR3 protein reads CASSPDRRYDYTF. The full variable domain, completed using reference TRBV7-6 and TRBJ1-2, is GAGVSQSPRYKVTKRGQDVALRCDPISGHVSLYWYRQALGQGPEFLTYFNYEAQQDKSGLPNDRFSAERPEGSISTLTIQRTEQRDSAMYRCASSPDRRYDYTFGSGTRLTVV.

Comment on this clone: The CDR3 end falls 3 residues outside the read, so it is completed with the germline J gene. The J gene is TRBJ1-4, the V gene TRBV11-2, with TRBD1 identical over 7 bases. Germline CDR1 is SGHAT and CDR2 is FQNNGV. CDR3 length: 15 amino acids. CDR3 sequence reads: CASSPVTGRNSPLFF. CDR3 DNA (partial): TGTGCCAGCAGCCCCGTGACAGGGCGTAATTCACCA.

As concerns this clone: Read sequence stops 3 residues before the CDR3 end, and the germline J gene provides the missing end. The gene calls are TRBV30 and TRBJ2-1, with D tentatively TRBD2 (5 bases). Trimming took 1 base from V and 8 from J, leaving 9 bases between them. The germline V gene encodes CDR1 GTSNPN and CDR2 SVGIG (reference sequence). The CDR3 extends over 12 amino acids. Partial CDR3 DNA: TGTGCCTGGAGTGGAGTCGGGGATGAG. This encodes CAWSGVGDE. The CDR3 reads in full as CAWSGVGDEQFF.

As for this clone: The CDR3 end lies 3 residues beyond the end of the read and is filled in from the germline J gene. This chain uses TRBV24-1 with TRBJ2-1, with D perhaps matching TRBD1 (5 bases). The CDR3 has 14 amino acids. The germline CDR1 and CDR2 sequences are KGHDR and SFDVKD. V lost 3 bases, J lost 6 bases, and 11 bases lay in between. The covered CDR3 bases are TGTGCCACCAGTGATCCACAGGTTTTCAATGAG. Translating it yields CATSDPQVFNE. The full CDR3 protein reads CATSDPQVFNEQFF.

As concerns this clone: The observed sequence ends 3 residues before the CDR3 terminus, with the missing tail filled in from the germline J gene. The V and J genes are TRBV5-4 and TRBJ2-7, with TRBD2 matching over 8 bases. Germline CDR1 reads SGHNT; CDR2 reads YYREEE (reference sequence). The CDR3 extends over 16 amino acids. With V trimmed by 3 bases and J by 4 bases, 12 bases remained unmatched. CDR3 DNA, as far as it was read: TGTGCCAGCAGCTATGGAGCGGGAGTAAAGTGGTACGAG. It encodes CASSYGAGVKWYE. The entire CDR3 sequence reads CASSYGAGVKWYEQYF.

Concerning this clone: The read terminates 3 residues ahead of where the CDR3 ends, so the germline J gene completes it. The chain couples TRBV19 to TRBJ1-2; TRBD1 is a possible D gene (5 bases). The CDR3 length is 12 residues. Germline V gene lookup returns CDR1 LNHDA and CDR2 SQIVND (reference sequence). The germline V and J ends were trimmed by 7 bases and 5 bases, with 11 bases remaining between them. CDR3 DNA (partial): TGTGCCAGTAATTCAGGGTTGTATGGC. The encoded protein is CASNSGLYG. The whole CDR3 sequence reads CASNSGLYGYTF. Full variable domain (rest looked up from reference TRBV19 and TRBJ1-2): DGGITQSPKYLFRKEGQNVTLSCEQNLNHDAMYWYRQDPGQGLRLIYYSQIVNDFQKGDIAEGYSVSREKKESFPLTVTSAQKNPTAFYLCASNSGLYGYTFGSGTRLTVV.

For this clone: The read ends 3 residues early relative to the CDR3; the germline J gene fills the gap. The V call is TRBV5-5, the J call TRBJ2-3; maybe TRBD2 (6 bases). The V gene's germline CDR1 is SGHKS and CDR2 YYEKEE (reference sequence). This CDR3 contains 14 residues. V was cut by 4 bases and J by 2 bases, with 11 bases left in between. The DNA read from the CDR3 is TGTGCCAGCAGCCACGGGACTCCCACAGATACG. This translates into CASSHGTPTDT. The CDR3 as a whole reads CASSHGTPTDTQYF.

About this clone: The read terminates 3 residues before the CDR3 end, so the remaining end is supplied by the germline J gene. The rearrangement links TRBV20-1 to TRBJ1-1; 7 bases agree with TRBD1. This CDR3 region has 12 residues. Germline V CDR1 and CDR2: DFQATT, SNEGSKA (reference sequence). CDR3 bases read: TGCAGTGCTAGGAACACGGACAGGGAA. Translating it yields CSARNTDRE. The whole CDR3 sequence reads CSARNTDREAFF.

Worth noting for this clone: The sequenced fragment ends 3 residues before the CDR3 boundary, so the rest is inferred from the germline J gene. The chain joins TRBV7-9 to TRBJ2-3; 8 bases agree with TRBD1. The CDR3 sequence is 15 residues long. Per the germline V gene, CDR1 is SEHNR and CDR2 is FQNEAQ (reference sequence). CDR3 DNA (partial): TGTGCCAGCAGCTCCTGGACAGGGCCTCAAGAGACG. Its translation is CASSSWTGPQET. The full CDR3 reads CASSSWTGPQETQYF.

As for this clone: The CDR3 goes on 3 residues after the read ends, and that part is filled in from the germline J gene. V is TRBV12-5 and J is TRBJ2-3; 7 bases match TRBD1. J gave up 1 base and V 6 bases, and 10 bases lay outside the gene matches. Looked up from germline, CDR1 is LGHNT and CDR2 is FRNRAP. The CDR3 covers 16 residues. The covered CDR3 bases are TGTGCTAGTGGACTTCCTACAGGGGTGGGCACAGATACG. This sequence encodes CASGLPTGVGTDT. The CDR3, in full, reads CASGLPTGVGTDTQYF.

In regard to this clone: The missing CDR3 end, 3 residues past where the read stops, is filled in from the germline J gene. The chain links TRBV29-1 to TRBJ2-1, with D perhaps TRBD1 (5 bases). The ends were cut back, 2 bases at V and 9 bases at J, with 8 bases in the middle. Germline V gene data show CDR1 as SQVTM and CDR2 as ANQGSEA. This CDR3 contains 11 residues. Partial CDR3 DNA: TGCAGCGTTGAACAGGGTGGTGAG. It is translated as CSVEQGGE. The whole CDR3 protein reads CSVEQGGEQFF.

This CDR3 is CSVGTGEGTEAFF. The CDR3 bases that were read are TGCAGCGTTGGGACAGGGGAAGGGACTGAA. The chain is built from TRBV29-1 and TRBJ1-1, with TRBD1 identical over 9 bases. The read terminates 3 residues ahead of where the CDR3 ends, so the germline J gene completes it. The junction had 5 bases not matched to a gene; V was cut back by 4 bases and J by 5 bases. Germline CDR1 and CDR2: SQVTM and ANQGSEA. This CDR3 region has 13 residues. Filled out from reference TRBV29-1 and TRBJ1-1, the complete variable domain reads SAVISQKPSRDICQRGTSLTIQCQVDSQVTMMFWYRQQPGQSLTLIATANQGSEATYESGFVIDKFPISRPNLTFSTLTVSNMSPEDSSIYLCSVGTGEGTEAFFGQGTRLTVV.

With regard to this clone: The read is 3 residues too short to cover the CDR3 end, so that end is filled in from the germline J gene. V and J are TRBV29-1 and TRBJ1-1; D possibly corresponds to TRBD1 (5 bases). CDR1 SQVTM and CDR2 ANQGSEA come from the germline V gene. This CDR3 is built from 12 residues. The CDR3 spells CSVDGLGRTAFF. The sequenced CDR3 bases are TGCAGCGTTGACGGGCTGGGGCGTACA. The full variable domain, completed using reference TRBV29-1 and TRBJ1-1, is SAVISQKPSRDICQRGTSLTIQCQVDSQVTMMFWYRQQPGQSLTLIATANQGSEATYESGFVIDKFPISRPNLTFSTLTVSNMSPEDSSIYLCSVDGLGRTAFFGQGTRLTVV.

Turning to this clone: The read stops 3 residues short of the end of the CDR3; the missing end is completed from the germline J gene. This chain connects TRBV2 to TRBJ2-3; D is possibly TRBD2 (6 bases). Germline V CDR1 and CDR2: SNHLY, FYNNEI. With 0 bases removed from V and 0 bases from J, the gap between germline ends came to 13 bases. This CDR3 contains 17 residues. The CDR3 region is CASSEAGAGTSTDTQYF. CDR3 bases read: TGTGCCAGCAGTGAAGCCGGAGCGGGTACTAGCACAGATACG. Complete variable domain (other parts from reference TRBV2 and TRBJ2-3): EPEVTQTPSHQVTQMGQEVILRCVPISNHLYFYWYRQILGQKVEFLVSFYNNEISEKSEIFDDQFSVERPDGSNFTLKIRSTKLEDSAMYFCASSEAGAGTSTDTQYFGPGTRLTVL.

Worth noting for this clone: The read gets to within 3 residues of the CDR3 end, and the germline J gene fills in the rest. The rearrangement links TRBV18 to TRBJ1-6; D is perhaps TRBD1 (5 bases). Germline loops: CDR1 KGHSH, CDR2 LQKENI. Trimming removed 6 bases from V and 6 bases from J, with 15 bases in between. This CDR3 has 15 residues. The CDR3 DNA, read in part, is TGTGCCAGCTCCCCAGACAGACTGGGTAATTCACCC. Protein product: CASSPDRLGNSP. The full-length CDR3 reads as CASSPDRLGNSPLHF.

CDR3 DNA (partial): TGCAGTGCTAGAGATCCCGGACAGGGCGACAATCAGCCC. It specifies CSARDPGQGDNQP. The CDR3 in its entirety is CSARDPGQGDNQPQHF. The chain joins TRBV20-1 to TRBJ1-5, with 8 bases fitting TRBD1. The CDR3 end lies 3 residues beyond the end of the read and is filled in from the germline J gene. Germline assignment: CDR1 DFQATT and CDR2 SNEGSKA (reference sequence). The CDR3 loop spans 16 amino acids. The junction had 7 bases not matched to a gene; V was cut back by 0 bases and J by 3 bases.

About this clone itself: Coverage ceases 3 residues before the CDR3 finishes, and the germline J gene fills in the end. V is TRBV20-1 and J is TRBJ2-3; 7 bases align to TRBD2. The CDR3 consists of 15 residues. Trimming removed 1 base from V and 5 bases from J; junction bases left unmatched: 9. Germline-derived CDR1 and CDR2 are DFQATT and SNEGSKA (reference sequence). CDR3: CSARAFAGVGDTQYF. The sequenced part of the CDR3 DNA is TGCAGTGCTAGAGCCTTTGCGGGAGTGGGAGATACG.

Regarding this clone: The CDR3 goes on 3 residues after the read ends, and that part is filled in from the germline J gene. The chain employs TRBV18 and TRBJ1-2; D unclear. The CDR3 has 16 amino acids. Germline V gives CDR1 KGHSH, CDR2 LQKENI. CDR3 bases read: TGTGCCAGCTCACCACCGGTGGCGACTTCTCGCTTGGGC. Protein: CASSPPVATSRLG. The whole CDR3 region reads CASSPPVATSRLGYTF.

The covered CDR3 bases are TGTGCCAGCAGGGCGCGGGGAACCATGAACACTGAA. The encoded protein is CASRARGTMNTE. The CDR3 reads in full as CASRARGTMNTEAFF. The chain recombines TRBV2 with TRBJ1-1; no clear D gene. From the germline J gene comes the end of the CDR3, since the read stops 3 residues before it. The length of the CDR3 is 15 residues. CDR1 and CDR2 from the germline V gene are SNHLY and FYNNEI. With 6 bases removed from V and 0 bases from J, the gap between germline ends came to 14 bases.

Turning to this clone: The read ends 3 residues early relative to the CDR3; the germline J gene fills the gap. The chain joins TRBV18 to TRBJ2-1; 7 bases agree with TRBD2. V shed 7 bases and J 0 bases; nucleotides not matched to a gene: 6. CDR1 and CDR2 from the germline V gene are KGHSH and LQKENI. This CDR3 spans 15 amino acids. This chain's CDR3 is CASFRGESSYNEQFF. CDR3 DNA (partial): TGTGCCAGCTTTCGGGGGGAAAGCTCCTACAATGAG.

As for this clone: The CDR3 end is not reached by the read, which stops 3 residues before it; the germline J gene fills it in. This chain links TRBV28 with TRBJ2-4; TRBD1 agrees at 7 bases. The CDR3 extends over 15 amino acids. CDR1 and CDR2 (germline): MDHEN, SYDVKM. The chain's CDR3 is CASSRDSFSGETQYF. The covered CDR3 bases are TGTGCCAGCAGTAGGGACAGCTTCAGCGGAGAGACT.

Points on this clone: The read terminates 3 residues ahead of where the CDR3 ends, so the germline J gene completes it. The V and J genes are TRBV30 and TRBJ2-7; 9 positions match TRBD1. Germline CDR1 reads GTSNPN; CDR2 reads SVGIG (reference sequence). This CDR3 is 15 amino acids long. V lost 2 bases, J lost 4 bases, and 9 bases stayed unmatched. Incomplete CDR3 DNA: TGTGCCTGGAGTCCGGATTCGGGACAGGGATACGAG. Amino acids: CAWSPDSGQGYE. The CDR3 in its entirety is CAWSPDSGQGYEQYF.

About this clone: The CDR3 is cut off 3 residues early in the read; its end comes from the germline J gene. The rearrangement uses TRBV19 and TRBJ2-1; D not resolved. CDR3 size: 14 residues. Germline CDR1 is LNHDA and CDR2 is SQIVND (reference sequence). The V end lost 1 base, the J end lost 4 bases, and 8 bases lay between the germline ends. The sequenced CDR3 bases are TGTGCCAGTAGTATAGCTGAAGGTTACAATGAG. Protein product: CASSIAEGYNE. The full CDR3 protein reads CASSIAEGYNEQFF. The full variable domain, rest sourced from reference TRBV19 and TRBJ2-1, is DGGITQSPKYLFRKEGQNVTLSCEQNLNHDAMYWYRQDPGQGLRLIYYSQIVNDFQKGDIAEGYSVSREKKESFPLTVTSAQKNPTAFYLCASSIAEGYNEQFFGPGTRLTVL.

Of note for this clone: An end of the junction differs from the germline gene, which may be a read error. The DNA ends 3 residues before the CDR3 does, and the rest of the CDR3 is filled in from the germline J gene. Other DNA sequences in the same sample also yield this CDR3. The chain links TRBV20-1 to TRBJ1-3; D is ambiguous. In germline, CDR1 is DFQATT, CDR2 SNEGSKA (reference sequence). The CDR3 covers 16 residues. CDR3 sequence reads: CSARDDPPNTENTIYF. Partial CDR3 DNA: TGCAGTGCTAGAGATGACCCCCCAAACACAGAAAACACG.

In the case of this clone: The read falls 3 residues short of the CDR3 end, and the missing part is taken from the germline J gene. The rearrangement uses TRBV20-1 and TRBJ2-7, with 12 bases matching TRBD1. Per germline, CDR1 DFQATT and CDR2 SNEGSKA (reference sequence). The ends lost 0 bases at V and 6 bases at J; junction bases unmatched: 9. The CDR3 sequence is 16 residues long. CDR3 DNA (partial): TGCAGTGCTAGAGATCTTCAGGGACAGGGGGCTCGCGAG. Translation: CSARDLQGQGARE. The entire CDR3 is CSARDLQGQGAREQYF.

Concerning this clone itself: The CDR3 end is not reached by the read, which stops 3 residues before it; the germline J gene fills it in. This chain uses TRBV6-4 with TRBJ1-2; possible D gene TRBD1, 5 bases. Per the germline V gene, CDR1 is MRHNA and CDR2 is SNTAGT. This CDR3 has 15 amino acids. The CDR3 is CASSYSGGSTDTYTF. Incomplete CDR3 DNA: TGTGCCAGTTCGTATAGCGGGGGGAGCACAGATACC.